This record looks at one T cell receptor beta chain sequence and its context. Source study methods: The assay estimated nucleated cells by amplifying reference gene primers. The protocol was immunoSEQ multiplex PCR, while the TCRdb copy is restricted to in-frame clones and leaves out a portion. Clone size and V and J calls were adopted from that table, with D and trimming inferred from the DNA. The data show 120,000 or so clones, approximately 80% seen once. The CDR3 runs 15 residues. Germline CDR1 KGHSH, CDR2 LQKENI. V lost 3 bases, J lost 7 bases, and 16 bases lay in between. These data are taken from a study of blood T cell repertoires in COVID-19. About the study: Samples taken during acute and convalescent COVID-19 were collected in the United States, Italy and Spain. Sample material is recorded as cDNA or gDNA derived from T cells, B-cell-depleted T cells, or PBMCs.

The TCR originated in a woman aged 50 to 60 with acute or convalescent COVID-19. The V gene is TRBV18, the J gene TRBJ1-5, with D possibly matching TRBD1 (6 bases). The material sequenced was peripheral blood. The CDR3 protein is CASSPATGMMQPQHF. In DNA, the CDR3 is TGTGCCAGCTCACCCGCTACAGGGATGATGCAGCCCCAGCATTTT.